The 20 T cell receptor beta chains given below trace back to one sample, sequenced in a study of shared clonotypes between healthy human individuals. The table came from immunoSEQ multiplex PCR; TCRdb's copy has only in-frame clones and leaves some out. The data contain approximately 2,300,000 clones, 85% to 95% of them singletons. The sample taken for sequencing was naive CD4+ T cells from PBMCs. Subset here: CD45RA+ positively selected. These receptors originate from a young man in good health. Some clones in this sample may be carry-over from other donors' samples.

The chain recombines TRBV25-1 with TRBJ1-5; no clear D gene. Germline assignment: CDR1 MGHDK and CDR2 SYGVNS. Trimming cost V 3 bases and J 6 bases, with 9 bases left between them. There are 13 residues in the CDR3. CDR3 loop: CASSDSFTQPQHF. The CDR3 region has the DNA TGTGCCAGCAGTGATAGCTTTACTCAGCCCCAGCATTTT.

About this clone: Other DNA sequences in the sample encode the same CDR3. J is TRBJ1-3 and V is TRBV5-1; D call uncertain. This CDR3 is 15 amino acids long. The germline V gene has CDR1 SGHRS and CDR2 YFSETQ. The ends were cut back, 0 bases at V and 0 bases at J, with 7 bases in the middle. CDR3 in DNA: TGCGCCAGCAGCTTGGCTGCAGACTCTGGAAACACCATATATTTT. Its protein product is CASSLAADSGNTIYF.

As DNA, the CDR3 is TGTGCCAGCGGATCACAGGGGGCGTACAACGAGCAGTACTTC. It yields the protein CASGSQGAYNEQYF. The chain has TRBV2 and TRBJ2-7; 9 positions match TRBD1. Germline V gene data show CDR1 as SNHLY and CDR2 as FYNNEI. The CDR3 extends over 14 amino acids. Trimming cost V 8 bases and J 5 bases; bases outside gene matches: 10.

The genes are TRBV19 and TRBJ1-2; D is undetermined. The V gene lost 3 bases and the J gene lost 5 bases, with 16 bases spanning the gap. CDR3 size: 15 residues. Germline V lookup: CDR1 LNHDA, CDR2 SQIVND (reference sequence). CDR3 sequence (DNA): TGTGCCAGTAGTATTATTCTGGGCAGATCGTATGGCTACACCTTC. Amino acids: CASSIILGRSYGYTF. Based on the CDR3 plus reference TRBV19 and TRBJ1-2, the full variable domain is DGGITQSPKYLFRKEGQNVTLSCEQNLNHDAMYWYRQDPGQGLRLIYYSQIVNDFQKGDIAEGYSVSREKKESFPLTVTSAQKNPTAFYLCASSIILGRSYGYTFGSGTRLTVV.

CDR3 residues: CASSLLGRGSHQPQHF. CDR3 coding DNA: TGTGCCAGCAGCTTATTAGGGAGGGGGTCCCATCAGCCCCAGCATTTT. The V call is TRBV7-6, the J call TRBJ1-5; possible D gene TRBD1, 6 bases. Germline loops: CDR1 SGHVS, CDR2 FNYEAQ. The V and J ends lost 2 bases and 5 bases respectively, with 16 bases between them. CDR3 size: 16 residues.

This rearrangement joins TRBV25-1 to TRBJ2-7, with 7 bases lining up with TRBD1. The germline V gene has CDR1 MGHDK and CDR2 SYGVNS. The CDR3 has 15 residues. The V and J ends lost 8 bases and 2 bases, in that order; junction bases with no gene match: 12. CDR3: CASARRAGGPYEQYF. As DNA, the CDR3 is TGTGCCAGCGCCAGAAGGGCAGGGGGTCCCTACGAGCAGTACTTC.

The genes are TRBV28 and TRBJ2-3; tentative D call: TRBD2 (5 bases). This CDR3 region has 15 residues. In germline, CDR1 is MDHEN, CDR2 SYDVKM. V dropped 4 bases and J dropped 0 bases, with 11 bases sitting between them. The CDR3 is CASSSGSLSTDTQYF. For the CDR3, the DNA is TGTGCCAGCAGTTCGGGGTCGCTGAGCACAGATACGCAGTATTTT.

V gene TRBV11-2 combines with J gene TRBJ2-7; D gene ambiguous. The CDR3 contains 14 residues. Germline-derived CDR1 and CDR2 are SGHAT and FQNNGV. The V and J ends lost 3 bases and 3 bases respectively, with 12 bases between them. This chain's CDR3 is CASSFPRAIYEQYF. As DNA, the CDR3 is TGTGCCAGCAGCTTCCCCCGAGCCATCTACGAGCAGTACTTC.

V and J are TRBV6-1 and TRBJ1-4; D call uncertain. Deletions cut 5 bases from V and 5 bases from J, with 12 bases between. There are 14 residues in the CDR3. Germline CDR1 and CDR2: MNHNS and SASEGT. The CDR3 DNA is TGTGCCAGCAGTAACCAGCGCTCAAATGAAAAACTGTTTTTT. Translated, it gives CASSNQRSNEKLFF.

The J gene is TRBJ1-2, the V gene TRBV15, with TRBD1 as a possible D gene (6 bases). Trimming removed 0 bases at V and 5 bases at J, with 13 bases between. The CDR3 spans 15 residues. CDR1 and CDR2 from the germline V gene are LNHNV and YYDKDF (reference sequence). The CDR3 here is CATSRDARGLYGYTF. The CDR3, as DNA: TGTGCCACCAGCAGAGATGCCAGGGGATTATATGGCTACACCTTC.

This rearrangement joins TRBV27 to TRBJ2-2; D gene uncertain. Germline V gene sequence: CDR1 MNHEY, CDR2 SMNVEV (reference sequence). The CDR3 contains 16 residues. V lost 5 bases, J lost 7 bases, and 20 bases lay in between. CDR3 sequence (DNA): TGTGCCAGCAGTCCGCCCCCGGGCTTCTGGGGCGGGGAGCTGTTTTTT. Residues: CASSPPPGFWGGELFF.

The V call is TRBV18, the J call TRBJ1-2, with a possible D match to TRBD1 (6 bases). CDR1 is KGHSH, CDR2 LQKENI, per germline. The V end was cut by 5 bases, the J end by 4 bases, with 14 bases between. CDR3 length: 14 amino acids. The CDR3 here is CASSAYLDSYGYTF. DNA of the CDR3: TGTGCCAGCTCAGCCTACCTGGACAGCTATGGCTACACCTTC.

This rearrangement joins TRBV5-1 to TRBJ2-5; 7 nucleotides align to TRBD1. Germline-derived CDR1 and CDR2 are SGHRS and YFSETQ. J gave up 5 bases and V 6 bases, and 10 bases lay outside the gene matches. The CDR3 covers 14 residues. The CDR3 loop is CASKNGTAVETQYF. Written as DNA, the CDR3 is TGCGCCAGCAAAAACGGGACAGCCGTGGAGACCCAGTACTTC.

The V gene is TRBV6-1, the J gene TRBJ1-5; D might be TRBD1 (5 bases). V lost 6 bases and J lost 3, with 12 bases in between. Germline CDR1 reads MNHNS; CDR2 reads SASEGT. This CDR3 region has 14 residues. The CDR3 is CASSPRATNQPQHF. The CDR3 region has the DNA TGTGCCAGCAGCCCCAGGGCAACCAATCAGCCCCAGCATTTT.

The chain links TRBV6-6 to TRBJ2-3, with unresolved D. CDR3 length equals 15 residues. The germline V and J ends were trimmed by 7 bases and 0 bases, with 14 bases remaining between them. The V gene's germline CDR1 is MNHNY and CDR2 SVGAGI (reference sequence). The CDR3 sequence: CASNEAYYSTDTQYF. The CDR3 DNA is TGTGCCAGCAATGAGGCATACTATAGCACAGATACGCAGTATTTT.

The chain couples TRBV28 to TRBJ1-3; 7 positions match TRBD1. The CDR3 runs to 16 residues. In germline, CDR1 is MDHEN, CDR2 SYDVKM. The V gene end was trimmed by 7 bases and the J gene end by 5 bases; junction bases not matched to a gene: 14. CDR3 DNA sequence: TGTGCCAGCACCCCCTCGGTCTTGACAGGGAGAAACACCATATATTTT. Its protein product is CASTPSVLTGRNTIYF.

The rearrangement joins TRBV19 to TRBJ2-1; 10 nucleotides match TRBD1. The ends lost 3 bases at V and 9 bases at J; junction bases unmatched: 5. The CDR3 is made up of 14 amino acids. Germline CDR1 and CDR2: LNHDA and SQIVND (reference sequence). Here the CDR3 DNA reads TGTGCCAGTAGTATTTGGACAGGGGGTGGTGAGCAGTTCTTC. Amino acids: CASSIWTGGGEQFF.

V gene TRBV7-3 combines with J gene TRBJ2-3, with D maybe TRBD2 (5 bases). Germline V gene lookup returns CDR1 SGHTA and CDR2 FQGTGA. This CDR3 is built from 13 residues. V lost 5 bases, J lost 5 bases, and 11 bases lay in between. The CDR3 loop is CASSLDRGDTQYF. The CDR3 region has the DNA TGTGCCAGCAGCCTCGACCGGGGAGATACGCAGTATTTT.

Note on this clone: Other DNA variants within this sample encode the same CDR3. The chain employs TRBV18 and TRBJ2-7; D not certain. CDR1 and CDR2 from the germline V gene are KGHSH and LQKENI. With 3 bases removed from V and 7 bases from J, the gap between germline ends came to 10 bases. CDR3 length: 12 amino acids. CDR3 nucleotide sequence: TGTGCCAGCTCACCGGGCGGAGCGGAGCAGTACTTC. Protein sequence: CASSPGGAEQYF.

The rearrangement joins TRBV7-2 to TRBJ1-5; D uncertain. V lost 5 bases, J lost 3 bases, and 8 bases lay in between. The germline gives CDR1 SGHTA, CDR2 FQGNSA. The CDR3 runs 13 residues. The CDR3 loop is CASSLRNNQPQHF. The CDR3 nucleotides read TGTGCCAGCAGCCTTCGCAACAATCAGCCCCAGCATTTT. The full variable domain, in which reference TRBV7-2 and TRBJ1-5 provide the parts outside the CDR3, is GAGVSQSPSNKVTEKGKDVELRCDPISGHTALYWYRQSLGQGLEFLIYFQGNSAPDKSGLPSDRFSAERTGGSVSTLTIQRTQQEDSAVYLCASSLRNNQPQHFGDGTRLSIL.